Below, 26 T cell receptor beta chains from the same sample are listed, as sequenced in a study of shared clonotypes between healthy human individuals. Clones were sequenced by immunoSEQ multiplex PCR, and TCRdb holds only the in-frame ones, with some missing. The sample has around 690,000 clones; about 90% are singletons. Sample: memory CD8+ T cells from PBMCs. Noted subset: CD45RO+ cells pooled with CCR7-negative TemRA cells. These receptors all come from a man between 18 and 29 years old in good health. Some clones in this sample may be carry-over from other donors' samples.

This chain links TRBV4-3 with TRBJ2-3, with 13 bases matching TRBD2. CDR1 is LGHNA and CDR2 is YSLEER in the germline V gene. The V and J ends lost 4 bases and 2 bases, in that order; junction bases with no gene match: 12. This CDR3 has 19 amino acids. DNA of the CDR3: TGCGCCAGCAGCCCCATCACTAGCGGGAGGGCCCGGGACACAGATACGCAGTATTTT. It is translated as CASSPITSGRARDTDTQYF.

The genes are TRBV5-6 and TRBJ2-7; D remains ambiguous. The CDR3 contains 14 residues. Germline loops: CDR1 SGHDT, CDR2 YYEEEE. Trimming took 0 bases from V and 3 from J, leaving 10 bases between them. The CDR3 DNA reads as TGTGCCAGCAGCTTGGTAGAAGTTTACTACGAGCAGTACTTC. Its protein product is CASSLVEVYYEQYF.

In DNA form, the CDR3 reads TGTGCCAGCAGCCTCGGGGTAATCGAGGACAATGAGCAGTTCTTC. It yields the protein CASSLGVIEDNEQFF. The rearrangement links TRBV4-2 to TRBJ2-1, with a possible D match to TRBD2 (5 bases). In germline, CDR1 is LGHNA, CDR2 YNFKEQ. V lost 4 bases to trimming and J lost 5 bases, with 15 bases between them. CDR3 length: 15 residues.

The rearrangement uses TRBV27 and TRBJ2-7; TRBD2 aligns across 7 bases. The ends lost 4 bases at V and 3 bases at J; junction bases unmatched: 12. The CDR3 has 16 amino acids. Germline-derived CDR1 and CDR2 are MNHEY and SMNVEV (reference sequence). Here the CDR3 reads CASSSSVGTINYEQYF. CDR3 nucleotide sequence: TGTGCCAGCAGTTCCTCTGTGGGGACTATAAACTACGAGCAGTACTTC.

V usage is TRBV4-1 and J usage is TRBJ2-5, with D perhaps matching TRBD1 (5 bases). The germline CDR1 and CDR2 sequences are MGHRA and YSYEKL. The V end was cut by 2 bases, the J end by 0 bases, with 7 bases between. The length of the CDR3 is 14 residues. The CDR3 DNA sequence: TGCGCCAGCAGCCAACAGGGTAACCAAGAGACCCAGTACTTC. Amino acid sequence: CASSQQGNQETQYF.

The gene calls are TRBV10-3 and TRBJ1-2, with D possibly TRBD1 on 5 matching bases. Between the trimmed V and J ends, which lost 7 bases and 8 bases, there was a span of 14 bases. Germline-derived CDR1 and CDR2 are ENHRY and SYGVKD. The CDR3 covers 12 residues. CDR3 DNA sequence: TGTGCCATCAATCCGGGGGAAGGAGGCTACACCTTC. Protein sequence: CAINPGEGGYTF.

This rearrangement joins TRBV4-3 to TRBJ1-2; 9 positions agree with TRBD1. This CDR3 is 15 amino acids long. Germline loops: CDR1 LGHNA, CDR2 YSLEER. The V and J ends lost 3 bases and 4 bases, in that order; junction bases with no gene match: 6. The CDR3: CASSQLPGQGYGYTF. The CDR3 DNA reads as TGCGCCAGCAGCCAGTTACCGGGACAGGGCTATGGCTACACCTTC.

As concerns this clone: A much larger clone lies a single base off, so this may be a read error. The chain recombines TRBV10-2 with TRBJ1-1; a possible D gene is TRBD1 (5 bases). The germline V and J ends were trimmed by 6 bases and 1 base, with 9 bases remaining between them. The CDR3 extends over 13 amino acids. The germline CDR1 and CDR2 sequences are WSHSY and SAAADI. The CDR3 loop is CASSHGQNTEAFF. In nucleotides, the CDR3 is TGCGCCAGCAGCCACGGACAGAACACTGAAGCTTTCTTT.

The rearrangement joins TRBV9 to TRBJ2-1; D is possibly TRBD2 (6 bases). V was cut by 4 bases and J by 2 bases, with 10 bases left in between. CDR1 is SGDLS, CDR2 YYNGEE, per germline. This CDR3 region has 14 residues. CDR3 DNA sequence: TGTGCCAGCAGCCTGACGGGAGCCTACAATGAGCAGTTCTTC. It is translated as CASSLTGAYNEQFF.

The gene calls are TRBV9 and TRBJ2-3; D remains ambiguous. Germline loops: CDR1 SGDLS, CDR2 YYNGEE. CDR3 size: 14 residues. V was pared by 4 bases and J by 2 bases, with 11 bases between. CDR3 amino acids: CASSISAITDTQYF. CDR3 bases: TGTGCCAGCAGCATATCGGCGATCACAGATACGCAGTATTTT.

CDR3 protein: CATSRDHGVYNEQFF. In DNA form, the CDR3 reads TGTGCCACCAGCAGAGATCATGGGGTTTACAATGAGCAGTTCTTC. The chain uses TRBV15 and TRBJ2-1; no clear D. This CDR3 is built from 15 residues. The germline gives CDR1 LNHNV, CDR2 YYDKDF (reference sequence). The ends were cut back, 0 bases at V and 4 bases at J, with 10 bases in the middle. The full variable domain, completed using reference TRBV15 and TRBJ2-1, is DAMVIQNPRYQVTQFGKPVTLSCSQTLNHNVMYWYQQKSSQAPKLLFHYYDKDFNNEADTPDNFQSRRPNTSFCFLDIRSPGLGDTAMYLCATSRDHGVYNEQFFGPGTRLTVL.

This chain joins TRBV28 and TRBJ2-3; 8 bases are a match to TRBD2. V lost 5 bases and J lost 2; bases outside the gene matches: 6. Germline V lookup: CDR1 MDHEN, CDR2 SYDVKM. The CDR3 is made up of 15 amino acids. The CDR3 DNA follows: TGTGCCAGCAGTCCTACGGGACTAGTCACAGATACGCAGTATTTT. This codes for CASSPTGLVTDTQYF.

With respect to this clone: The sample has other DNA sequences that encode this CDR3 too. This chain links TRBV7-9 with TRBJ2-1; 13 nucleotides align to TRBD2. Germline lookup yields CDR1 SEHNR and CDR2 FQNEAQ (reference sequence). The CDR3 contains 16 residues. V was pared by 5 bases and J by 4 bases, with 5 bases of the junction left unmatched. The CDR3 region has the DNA TGTGCCAGCAGCCTACCGGGACTAGCGGGGTACAATGAGCAGTTCTTC. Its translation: CASSLPGLAGYNEQFF.

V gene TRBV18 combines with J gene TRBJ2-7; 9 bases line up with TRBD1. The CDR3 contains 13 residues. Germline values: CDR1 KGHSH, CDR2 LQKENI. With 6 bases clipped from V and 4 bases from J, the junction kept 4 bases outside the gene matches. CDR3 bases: TGTGCCAGCTCGGGAGGGACAGGGTACGAGCAGTACTTC. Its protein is CASSGGTGYEQYF.

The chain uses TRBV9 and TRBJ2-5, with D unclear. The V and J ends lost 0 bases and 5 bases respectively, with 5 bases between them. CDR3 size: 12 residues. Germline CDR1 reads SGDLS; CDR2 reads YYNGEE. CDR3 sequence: CASSVEWETQYF. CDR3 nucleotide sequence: TGTGCCAGCAGCGTAGAATGGGAGACCCAGTACTTC.

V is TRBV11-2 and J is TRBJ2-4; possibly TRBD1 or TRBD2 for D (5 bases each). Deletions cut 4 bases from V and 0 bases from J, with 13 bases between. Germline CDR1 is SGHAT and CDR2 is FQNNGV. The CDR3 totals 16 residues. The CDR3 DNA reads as TGTGCCAGCAGCTGGGACGGTTCTTTAGCCAAAAACATTCAGTACTTC. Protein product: CASSWDGSLAKNIQYF.

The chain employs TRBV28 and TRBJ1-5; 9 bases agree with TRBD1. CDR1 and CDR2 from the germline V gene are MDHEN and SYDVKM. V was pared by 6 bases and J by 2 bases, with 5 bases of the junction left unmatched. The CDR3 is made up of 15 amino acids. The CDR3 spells CASRTGTGRNQPQHF. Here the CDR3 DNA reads TGTGCCAGCAGGACCGGGACAGGGCGCAATCAGCCCCAGCATTTT.

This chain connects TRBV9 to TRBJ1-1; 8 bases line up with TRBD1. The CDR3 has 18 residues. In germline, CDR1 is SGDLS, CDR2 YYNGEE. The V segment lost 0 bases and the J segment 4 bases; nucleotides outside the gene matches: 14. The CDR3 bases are TGTGCCAGCAGCGTAGAACCGGCGCTCAGGGGGCGGTCCACTGAAGCTTTCTTT. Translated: CASSVEPALRGRSTEAFF.

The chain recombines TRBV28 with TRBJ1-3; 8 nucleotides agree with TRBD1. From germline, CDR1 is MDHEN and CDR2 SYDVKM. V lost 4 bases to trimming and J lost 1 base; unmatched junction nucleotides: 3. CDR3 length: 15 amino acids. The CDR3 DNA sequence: TGTGCCAGCAGTTCGCAGGGGGCATCTGGAAACACCATATATTTT. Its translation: CASSSQGASGNTIYF.

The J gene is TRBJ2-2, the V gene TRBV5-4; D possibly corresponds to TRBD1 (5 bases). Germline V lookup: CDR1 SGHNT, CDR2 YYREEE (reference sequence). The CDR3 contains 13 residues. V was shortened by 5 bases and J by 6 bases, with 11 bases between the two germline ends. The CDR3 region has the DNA TGTGCCAGCAGTCCAGGGCTGGCCGGGGAGCTGTTTTTT. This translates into CASSPGLAGELFF.

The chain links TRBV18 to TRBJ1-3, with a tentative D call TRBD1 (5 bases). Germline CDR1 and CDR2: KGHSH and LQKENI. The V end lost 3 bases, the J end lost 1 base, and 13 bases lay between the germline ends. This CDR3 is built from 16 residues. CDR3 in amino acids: CASSPGAQPSGNTIYF. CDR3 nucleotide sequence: TGTGCCAGCTCACCTGGGGCGCAGCCTTCTGGAAACACCATATATTTT.

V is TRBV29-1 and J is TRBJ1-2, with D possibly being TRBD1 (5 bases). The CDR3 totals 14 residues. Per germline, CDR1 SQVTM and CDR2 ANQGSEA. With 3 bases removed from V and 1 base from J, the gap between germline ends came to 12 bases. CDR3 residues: CSVDVTDRNYGYTF. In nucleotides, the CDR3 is TGCAGCGTTGATGTGACAGACCGTAACTATGGCTACACCTTC.

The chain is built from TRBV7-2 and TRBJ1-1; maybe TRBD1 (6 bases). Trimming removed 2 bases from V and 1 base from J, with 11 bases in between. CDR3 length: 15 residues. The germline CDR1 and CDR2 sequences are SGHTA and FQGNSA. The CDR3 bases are TGTGCCAGCAGCTTATGGGGGGGCAAGAACACTGAAGCTTTCTTT. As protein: CASSLWGGKNTEAFF. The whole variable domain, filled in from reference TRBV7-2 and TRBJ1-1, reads GAGVSQSPSNKVTEKGKDVELRCDPISGHTALYWYRQSLGQGLEFLIYFQGNSAPDKSGLPSDRFSAERTGGSVSTLTIQRTQQEDSAVYLCASSLWGGKNTEAFFGQGTRLTVV.

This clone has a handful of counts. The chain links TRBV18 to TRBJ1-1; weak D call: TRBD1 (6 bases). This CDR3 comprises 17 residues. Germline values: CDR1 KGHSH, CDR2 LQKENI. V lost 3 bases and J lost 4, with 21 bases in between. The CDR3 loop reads CASSPTDRPVVGTEAFF. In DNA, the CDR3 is TGTGCCAGCTCACCTACAGACAGGCCCGTGGTGGGCACTGAAGCTTTCTTT.

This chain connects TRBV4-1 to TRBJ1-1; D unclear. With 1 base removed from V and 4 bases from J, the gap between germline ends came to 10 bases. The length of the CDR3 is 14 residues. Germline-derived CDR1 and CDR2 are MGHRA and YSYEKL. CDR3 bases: TGCGCCAGCAGCCAAGCCAGCCTAATCACTGAAGCTTTCTTT. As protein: CASSQASLITEAFF.

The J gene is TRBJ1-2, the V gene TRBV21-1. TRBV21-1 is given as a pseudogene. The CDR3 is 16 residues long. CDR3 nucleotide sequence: TGTGCCGGACACCGGGGGGAGGGGGCCTTCACCTATGGCTACACCTTC. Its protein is CAGHRGEGAFTYGYTF.